The 17 T cell receptor beta chains given below trace back to one sample, sequenced in a study of blood T cells in healthy people across ages. It was with a sample-barcoded 5' primer and a J-beta primer mix that a second PCR of roughly 7 to 12 cycles was run. TCRdb itself ran the 5' RACE reads through MiXCR, one entry per CDR3 protein. The sample shows fewer than 1,000,000 distinct CDR3 sequences, around 45% of them seen only once. The specimen sequenced was blood. The source is a man aged 55 to 70 in good health.

The genes are TRBV20-1 and TRBJ2-2; 9 bases fit TRBD2. V lost 2 bases and J lost 1; bases outside the gene matches: 5. The CDR3 has 16 amino acids. The V gene's germline CDR1 is DFQATT and CDR2 SNEGSKA (reference sequence). Here the CDR3 reads CSARMVLAGNTGELFF. DNA for the CDR3: TGCAGTGCTAGAATGGTACTAGCGGGGAACACCGGGGAGCTGTTTTTT.

The chain combines TRBV10-2 with TRBJ2-7; 11 bases agree with TRBD2. The CDR3 runs 17 residues. CDR1 WSHSY and CDR2 SAAADI come from the germline V gene. V gave up 3 bases and J gave up 4 bases; unmatched junction bases: 11. Here the CDR3 DNA reads TGCGCCAGCAGTGAATCCAGACTAGCGGGGCTGTCGTACGAGCAGTACTTC. It specifies CASSESRLAGLSYEQYF.

The chain recombines TRBV6-5 with TRBJ2-2, with D unclear. Germline CDR1 MNHEY, CDR2 SVGAGI. The CDR3 spans 14 residues. Trimming stripped 2 bases from V and 8 bases from J, with 12 bases between. CDR3 region: CASSYDSRTGELFF. In nucleotides, the CDR3 is TGTGCCAGCAGTTACGATTCTAGAACAGGGGAGCTGTTTTTT.

This clonotype was seen once. The J gene is TRBJ2-2, the V gene TRBV11-2, with 10 positions matching TRBD1. The CDR3 consists of 17 residues. Germline trimming cut 3 bases from V and 6 bases from J; bases unmatched to any gene: 10. The V gene's germline CDR1 is SGHAT and CDR2 FQNNGV. CDR3 DNA sequence: TGTGCCAGCAGCTTCTTAAGGGACAGGGGATCTTCCGGGGAGCTGTTTTTT. Protein product: CASSFLRDRGSSGELFF.

Notes on this clonotype: The junction and the germline gene differ at one end; a read error may be behind it. The V and J genes are TRBV20-1 and TRBJ2-3; D gene unclear. CDR1 is DFQATT, CDR2 SNEGSKA, per germline (reference sequence). CDR3 length equals 13 residues. The CDR3 sequence: CSARVRTPGPQYF. The DNA of the CDR3 is TGCAGTGCAAGAGTAAGGACCCCTGGCCCGCAGTATTTT.

This clonotype showed up just once. The J gene is TRBJ2-7, the V gene TRBV3-1, with unresolved D. CDR3 length: 12 residues. The V and J ends lost 4 bases and 6 bases respectively, with 10 bases between them. Looked up from germline, CDR1 is LGHDT and CDR2 is YNNKEL (reference sequence). The CDR3 region has the DNA TGTGCCAGCAGCCCTAAGGGCGCCGAGCAGTACTTC. Its protein product is CASSPKGAEQYF.

The chain carries TRBV7-2 and TRBJ2-7; the D is unclear. The CDR3 contains 16 residues. The germline V gene encodes CDR1 SGHTA and CDR2 FQGNSA. V lost 1 base and J lost 3, with 16 bases in between. The CDR3 protein is CASSLEVRAVSYEQYF. The CDR3 DNA is TGTGCCAGCAGCTTAGAGGTTCGCGCTGTCAGCTACGAGCAGTACTTC.

This clonotype appeared a single time. This rearrangement joins TRBV9 to TRBJ2-3; D call uncertain. CDR1 is SGDLS, CDR2 YYNGEE, per germline. This CDR3 is 12 amino acids long. V gave up 3 bases and J gave up 5 bases, with 7 bases separating them. The CDR3, as DNA: TGTGCCAGCAGCGGAGTTGGAGATACGCAGTATTTT. Encoded protein: CASSGVGDTQYF.

The chain recombines TRBV27 with TRBJ2-1; the match to TRBD2 covers 9 bases. TRBJ2-7 explains the end of the DNA better; the J call may be wrong. The CDR3 is 14 residues long. CDR1 and CDR2 (germline): MNHEY, SMNVEV (reference sequence). In nucleotides, the CDR3 is TGTGCCAGCACATCTAGCGGGGCATACAATGAGCAGTACTTC. Its protein is CASTSSGAYNEQYF.

The chain couples TRBV13 to TRBJ2-1, with D uncertain. The CDR3 consists of 14 residues. V was pared by 5 bases and J by 3 bases, with 11 bases between. Germline V lookup: CDR1 PRHDT, CDR2 FYEKMQ (reference sequence). The DNA for the CDR3 is TGTGCCAGCAGCATACGAGCTTACTACAATGAGCAGTTCTTC. It is translated as CASSIRAYYNEQFF.

The chain recombines TRBV6-2 or TRBV6-3 with TRBJ2-7; D may be TRBD1 (5 bases). The ends were cut back, 7 bases at V and 4 bases at J, with 17 bases in the middle. Germline V gives CDR1 MNHEY, CDR2 SVGEGT. The CDR3 extends over 14 amino acids. Here the CDR3 DNA reads TGTGCCAGCAAAGTAGGGGAAAGCTTTTACGAGCAGTACTTC. It is translated as CASKVGESFYEQYF.

The V gene is TRBV20-1, the J gene TRBJ2-7; 13 bases match TRBD2. The CDR3 length is 16 residues. The germline V gene encodes CDR1 DFQATT and CDR2 SNEGSKA (reference sequence). J was trimmed by 3 bases and V by 3 bases; bases with no gene match: 8. The CDR3 DNA sequence: TGCAGTGCTAGTCAGACTAGCGGGGGGTTAGACTACGAGCAGTACTTC. This gives the protein CSASQTSGGLDYEQYF.

The chain links TRBV4-3 to TRBJ2-5, with TRBD2 as a possible D gene (6 bases). Germline V gene lookup returns CDR1 LGHNA and CDR2 YSLEER. The length of the CDR3 is 15 residues. Trimming cost V 1 base and J 11 bases, with 20 bases left between them. This CDR3 reads CASSQGGAGSHEQYF. CDR3 DNA sequence: TGCGCCAGCAGCCAAGGCGGGGCGGGGTCCCATGAGCAGTACTTC.

The sample holds one count of this clonotype. The rearrangement joins TRBV3-1 to TRBJ1-2; a possible D gene is TRBD1 (5 bases). This CDR3 has 17 residues. V lost 0 bases, J lost 2 bases, and 16 bases lay in between. Germline values: CDR1 LGHDT, CDR2 YNNKEL (reference sequence). Here the CDR3 DNA reads TGTGCCAGCAGCCAAGATTTCGGAACAGGACGGAACTATGGCTACACCTTC. This codes for CASSQDFGTGRNYGYTF.

Comment on this clonotype: Relative to the germline gene, one junction end is altered; a read error may explain this. The chain joins TRBV6-6 to TRBJ2-1; tentatively, D is TRBD2 (7 bases). CDR1 and CDR2 from the germline V gene are MNHNY and SVGAGI (reference sequence). The CDR3 runs 15 residues. The CDR3 DNA follows: TGTGCTAGCAGTCACGAGGGCGGGGGCCTCTATGAGCAGTTCTTC. The encoded protein is CASSHEGGGLYEQFF.

This clonotype has a handful of counts. The chain links TRBV6-2 or TRBV6-3 to TRBJ2-7; D gene uncertain. The length of the CDR3 is 13 residues. Germline V CDR1 and CDR2: MNHEY, SVGEGT. V shed 0 bases and J shed 4 bases, with 7 bases lying between them. This CDR3 is CASSYSDGYEQYF. The CDR3 DNA reads TGTGCCAGCAGTTACTCGGATGGGTACGAGCAGTACTTC.

V usage is TRBV6-2 or TRBV6-3 and J usage is TRBJ2-7; possibly TRBD1 for D (5 bases). Per germline, CDR1 MNHEY and CDR2 SVGEGT. The CDR3 is 14 residues long. Trimming stripped 5 bases from V and 3 bases from J, with 14 bases between. The DNA for the CDR3 is TGTGCCAGCAGTACTACGGACACAAGCTACGAGCAGTACTTC. Protein sequence: CASSTTDTSYEQYF.